This is a list of T cell receptor beta chains from one sample in a study of response to subunit inactivated influenza vaccine. TCRdb reanalysed the RT-PCR reads using MiXCR and keeps one entry per CDR3 protein. Of roughly 710,000 distinct CDR3 sequences listed, about 15% are singletons. This material consisted of PBMCs from blood, taken approximately 15 days before vaccination. The origin of the receptors is a man in his fifties or sixties who received an inactivated influenza vaccine. The CDR3 runs from the conserved cysteine through the conserved F or W. The order of the fields is J gene, V gene, CDR3 protein.

j_gene: TRBJ1-1
v_gene: TRBV5-1
CDR3aa: CASSAVLNTEAFF

j_gene: TRBJ2-1
v_gene: TRBV5-1
CDR3aa: CASSAGLTGRAYNEQFF

j_gene: TRBJ2-3
v_gene: TRBV28
CDR3aa: CASRDVAAADTQYF

j_gene: TRBJ2-7
v_gene: TRBV6-1
CDR3aa: CASSVSGTVRNEQYF

j_gene: TRBJ2-1
v_gene: TRBV9
CDR3aa: CASSVELAGGNEQFF

j_gene: TRBJ2-2
v_gene: TRBV12-3/TRBV12-4
CDR3aa: CASSPRYYGGGVDGELVF

j_gene: TRBJ2-7
v_gene: TRBV14
CDR3aa: CASFDSALSYEQYF

j_gene: TRBJ2-7
v_gene: TRBV2
CDR3aa: CASSEGPYEQYF

j_gene: TRBJ1-3
v_gene: TRBV27
CDR3aa: CASSLRATGNTIYF

j_gene: TRBJ2-5
v_gene: TRBV12-3/TRBV12-4
CDR3aa: CASSPYLGGRTQETQYF

j_gene: TRBJ2-7
v_gene: TRBV6-1
CDR3aa: CASSPVASYEQYF

j_gene: TRBJ2-3
v_gene: TRBV4-3
CDR3aa: CASSQDPAGPPDTQYF

j_gene: TRBJ2-1
v_gene: TRBV15
CDR3aa: CATSRGRESYNEQFF

j_gene: TRBJ2-7
v_gene: TRBV20-1
CDR3aa: CSATLGLAGYEQYF

j_gene: TRBJ2-3
v_gene: TRBV9
CDR3aa: CASSVKSTDTQYF

j_gene: TRBJ1-4
v_gene: TRBV20-1
CDR3aa: CSAPPGTGEKKLFF

j_gene: TRBJ2-5
v_gene: TRBV6-1
CDR3aa: CASRPRQAARETQYF

j_gene: TRBJ2-7
v_gene: TRBV6-1
CDR3aa: CASRGQVTYEQYF

j_gene: TRBJ2-7
v_gene: TRBV7-2
CDR3aa: CASSSHRGLGEQYF

j_gene: TRBJ2-1
v_gene: TRBV5-1
CDR3aa: CASSLGGGAGDEQFF

j_gene: TRBJ1-5
v_gene: TRBV28
CDR3aa: CASSKDTGGNQPQHF

j_gene: TRBJ1-1
v_gene: TRBV19
CDR3aa: CASSPRFGRGNTEAFF

j_gene: TRBJ2-3
v_gene: TRBV9
CDR3aa: CASSVGGPLDTQYF

j_gene: TRBJ1-1
v_gene: TRBV9
CDR3aa: CASSAGTGSEAFF

j_gene: TRBJ2-5
v_gene: TRBV18
CDR3aa: CASSPREAQGSQYF

j_gene: TRBJ2-4
v_gene: TRBV7-2
CDR3aa: CASGTSGGLAKNIQYF

j_gene: TRBJ2-3
v_gene: TRBV6-2/TRBV6-3
CDR3aa: CASSLTLTSGRTDTQYF

j_gene: TRBJ2-7
v_gene: TRBV12-3/TRBV12-4
CDR3aa: CASSPKGDYEQYF

j_gene: TRBJ1-1
v_gene: TRBV7-9
CDR3aa: CASSDRDLEERHTEAFF

j_gene: TRBJ2-5
v_gene: TRBV20-1
CDR3aa: CSARAGQGSPGETQYF

j_gene: TRBJ2-1
v_gene: TRBV7-9
CDR3aa: CASRQTENEQFF

j_gene: TRBJ2-1
v_gene: TRBV6-5
CDR3aa: CASSYQTSSVGNEQFF

j_gene: TRBJ2-3
v_gene: TRBV29-1
CDR3aa: CSAERGTSPDTQYF

j_gene: TRBJ1-3
v_gene: TRBV6-1
CDR3aa: CASIGTTDGNTIYF

j_gene: TRBJ1-2
v_gene: TRBV20-1
CDR3aa: CSAGGLGGGYTF

j_gene: TRBJ2-3
v_gene: TRBV5-5
CDR3aa: CASSRLAGSTDTQYF

j_gene: TRBJ2-7
v_gene: TRBV29-1
CDR3aa: CSGRQGSHEQYF

j_gene: TRBJ2-7
v_gene: TRBV3-1
CDR3aa: CASSRQDQTYEQYF

j_gene: TRBJ2-2
v_gene: TRBV9
CDR3aa: CASSAGTENTGELFF

j_gene: TRBJ2-2
v_gene: TRBV29-1
CDR3aa: CSVKGRLNTGELFF

j_gene: TRBJ1-1
v_gene: TRBV20-1
CDR3aa: CSASWDRLTEAFF

j_gene: TRBJ2-7
v_gene: TRBV28
CDR3aa: CASSTGSSYEQYF

j_gene: TRBJ2-3
v_gene: TRBV12-3/TRBV12-4
CDR3aa: CASTLALGGHTDTQYF

j_gene: TRBJ2-3
v_gene: TRBV9
CDR3aa: CASSTRQGISTDTQYF

j_gene: TRBJ1-6
v_gene: TRBV25-1
CDR3aa: CASSDTGTRSPLHF

j_gene: TRBJ2-3
v_gene: TRBV6-2/TRBV6-3
CDR3aa: CASSPGHLSDTQYF

j_gene: TRBJ1-3
v_gene: TRBV7-2
CDR3aa: CASSPPGGNTIYF

j_gene: TRBJ2-7
v_gene: TRBV10-3
CDR3aa: CAISDSNSYEQYF

j_gene: TRBJ1-1
v_gene: TRBV30
CDR3aa: CAWSVGDAEAFF

j_gene: TRBJ2-3
v_gene: TRBV4-3
CDR3aa: CASSHGQGGTDTQYF

j_gene: TRBJ2-2
v_gene: TRBV28
CDR3aa: CASIPGGMSTGELFF

j_gene: TRBJ2-7
v_gene: TRBV6-2/TRBV6-3
CDR3aa: CASTLAGALYEQYF

j_gene: TRBJ1-1
v_gene: TRBV12-3/TRBV12-4
CDR3aa: CASSLGPNRPPRETEAFF

j_gene: TRBJ2-1
v_gene: TRBV5-1
CDR3aa: CASSLAGAYNEQFF

j_gene: TRBJ2-3
v_gene: TRBV9
CDR3aa: CASSGRGASTDTQYF

j_gene: TRBJ2-1
v_gene: TRBV5-1
CDR3aa: CASSLGLAGGINEQFF

j_gene: TRBJ2-1
v_gene: TRBV7-9
CDR3aa: CASPGATSYNEQFF

j_gene: TRBJ1-5
v_gene: TRBV28
CDR3aa: CASRGHDRNNQPQHF

j_gene: TRBJ2-2
v_gene: TRBV10-3
CDR3aa: CAISGKSTGELFF

j_gene: TRBJ2-7
v_gene: TRBV12-3/TRBV12-4
CDR3aa: CASSLGRQATYEQYF